The 23 T cell receptor beta chains in this list originate from one sample, sequenced in a study of T cells in Graves' hyperthyroidism and ophthalmopathy. Amplification of TCR beta CDR3 regions was performed using RNA transcripts as template. The primer set for the first-round RT-PCR of the TCR CDR3 was HTBI. TCRdb reprocessed the multiplex PCR reads via MiXCR and lists one record per CDR3 protein. The sample records about 300,000 distinct CDR3 sequences, about 19% being singletons. Input material: blood. The receptors originated from a man over 45 with Graves' ophthalmopathy.

At least ten counts were recorded for this clonotype. The genes are TRBV30 and TRBJ2-7; D is uncertain. This CDR3 is 12 amino acids long. The V and J ends lost 1 base and 6 bases respectively, with 10 bases between them. Germline CDR1 reads GTSNPN; CDR2 reads SVGIG (reference sequence). The chain's CDR3 is CAWSANLAEQYF. CDR3 bases: TGTGCCTGGAGTGCCAACTTGGCCGAGCAGTACTTC.

This clonotype turned up a few times. A much larger clone sits a single nucleotide away, making a read error possible. CDR3 protein: CASSRDRPYTGAFF. CDR3 DNA: TGTGCCAGCAGCCGGGACAGGCCCTACACTGGAGCTTTCTTT. The rearrangement joins TRBV28 to TRBJ1-1, with TRBD1 matching over 8 bases. CDR3 length equals 14 residues. Germline lookup yields CDR1 MDHEN and CDR2 SYDVKM.

V gene TRBV7-3 combines with J gene TRBJ2-7; 12 nucleotides match TRBD2. V was clipped by 5 bases and J by 1 base; unmatched bases: 6. This CDR3 comprises 16 residues. The V gene's germline CDR1 is SGHTA and CDR2 FQGTGA. The CDR3 protein is CASSSTGTSGSYEQYF. The CDR3 DNA reads TGTGCCAGCAGCAGCACCGGGACTAGCGGGTCCTACGAGCAGTACTTC.

The rearrangement uses TRBV7-8 and TRBJ2-6; 11 bases align to TRBD1. V dropped 5 bases and J dropped 0; count of bases not matched to a gene: 6. CDR3 length: 18 amino acids. CDR1 is SGHVS and CDR2 is FQNEAQ in the germline V gene. CDR3 in amino acids: CASSRRDRGSSGANVLTF. The CDR3, as DNA: TGTGCCAGCAGCCGGAGGGACAGGGGGAGCTCTGGGGCCAACGTCCTGACTTTC.

The table lists this clonotype with a few counts. V is TRBV20-1 and J is TRBJ2-5; D is unclear. The CDR3 is 14 residues long. CDR1 DFQATT and CDR2 SNEGSKA come from the germline V gene (reference sequence). With 6 bases removed from V and 3 bases from J, the gap between germline ends came to 17 bases. In DNA form, the CDR3 reads TGCAGTGCCCGCGGCGGTGACATAGAAGAGACCCAGTACTTC. It codes for CSARGGDIEETQYF.

Concerning this clonotype itself: A read error may be the cause here, since a much bigger clone is one base away. The chain links TRBV29-1 to TRBJ2-7; no firm D call. The V gene's germline CDR1 is SQVTM and CDR2 ANQGSEA. CDR3 length equals 15 residues. CDR3 residues: CGAAGGSRSPYEQYF. The DNA of the CDR3 is TGCGGCGCCGCCGGTGGGTCCAGATCCCCCTACGAGCAGTACTTC.

This sequence joins TRBV2 and TRBJ1-2; 9 nucleotides agree with TRBD1. Germline V gives CDR1 SNHLY, CDR2 FYNNEI. The CDR3 has 15 residues. V trimming: 1 base; J trimming: 4 bases; junction bases outside the gene matches: 4. The CDR3 coding sequence is TGTGCCAGCAGTGAAGGTACAGGGGGCATCTATGGCTACACCTTC. This encodes CASSEGTGGIYGYTF.

This clonotype was counted at least ten times. The chain couples TRBV7-8 to TRBJ2-7; D gene unclear. V was clipped by 2 bases and J by 2 bases, with 7 bases between them. CDR1 SGHVS and CDR2 FQNEAQ come from the germline V gene. The CDR3 loop spans 13 amino acids. CDR3 nucleotide sequence: TGTGCCAGCAGCTTAAGCAGACCCTACGAGCAGTACTTC. This translates into CASSLSRPYEQYF.

In its sample, this clonotype was seen many times. The gene calls are TRBV4-2 and TRBJ2-7, with D hard to call. The CDR3 contains 15 residues. CDR1 and CDR2 (germline): LGHNA, YNFKEQ. The V end lost 0 bases, the J end lost 6 bases, and 15 bases lay between the germline ends. The CDR3 is CASSQDLGPAREQYF. The CDR3 nucleotides read TGTGCCAGCAGCCAAGACTTGGGCCCCGCCCGCGAGCAGTACTTC.

The chain couples TRBV7-3 to TRBJ2-1; D unclear. V shed 5 bases and J shed 7 bases, with 12 bases lying between them. Germline-derived CDR1 and CDR2 are SGHTA and FQGTGA. This CDR3 is built from 13 residues. Here the CDR3 reads CASSPGLGNEQFF. CDR3 DNA: TGTGCCAGCAGCCCCGGTTTAGGTAATGAGCAGTTCTTC.

The rearrangement joins TRBV30 to TRBJ1-1; D not certain. The germline CDR1 and CDR2 sequences are GTSNPN and SVGIG (reference sequence). With 3 bases removed from V and 2 bases from J, the gap between germline ends came to 10 bases. The length of the CDR3 is 13 residues. CDR3 nucleotide sequence: TGTGCCTGGAGACAAACAGACAACACTGAAGCTTTCTTT. Translation gives CAWRQTDNTEAFF.

This clonotype occurred many times. The chain has TRBV7-2 and TRBJ2-1; 7 positions agree with TRBD2. Germline-derived CDR1 and CDR2 are SGHTA and FQGNSA. CDR3 length: 12 amino acids. Unmatched junction bases numbered 2, after V lost 3 bases and J lost 9 bases. CDR3 nucleotides: TGTGCCAGCAGCTTTACTAGCGTTGAGCAGTTCTTC. It specifies CASSFTSVEQFF.

The chain links TRBV6-1 to TRBJ1-1, with 8 bases identical to TRBD1. V was pared by 2 bases and J by 8 bases, with 1 base of the junction left unmatched. Germline CDR1 reads MNHNS; CDR2 reads SASEGT. The CDR3 sequence is 12 residues long. CDR3 DNA sequence: TGTGCCAGCAGTGAACGGGACAGGGAAGCTTTCTTT. This sequence encodes CASSERDREAFF.

This clonotype was observed a few times. This chain connects TRBV30 to TRBJ2-7; no clear D gene. The germline V gene encodes CDR1 GTSNPN and CDR2 SVGIG (reference sequence). This CDR3 region has 13 residues. V gave up 0 bases and J gave up 1 base, with 7 bases separating them. CDR3 sequence: CAWSVRGSYEQYF. The CDR3 DNA is TGTGCCTGGAGTGTAAGAGGTTCCTACGAGCAGTACTTC.

The chain couples TRBV6-2 or TRBV6-3 to TRBJ2-1; the D gene is possibly TRBD2 (5 bases). The germline gives CDR1 MNHEY, CDR2 SVGEGT. This CDR3 contains 16 residues. The ends were cut back, 0 bases at V and 2 bases at J, with 11 bases in the middle. CDR3 residues: CASSYSGGPPYNEQFF. In DNA form, the CDR3 reads TGTGCCAGCAGTTACTCGGGCGGGCCCCCCTACAATGAGCAGTTCTTC.

This clonotype was counted many times. CDR3 DNA sequence: TGTGCCAGCAGTGTCCGGGGGACAGATACGCAGTATTTT. Translated: CASSVRGTDTQYF. The rearrangement links TRBV2 to TRBJ2-3; D perhaps matches TRBD2 (6 bases). Trimming left V 4 bases short and J 3 bases short, with 8 bases between. The CDR3 runs 13 residues. Looked up from germline, CDR1 is SNHLY and CDR2 is FYNNEI.

The rearrangement links TRBV6-6 to TRBJ2-7; 9 bases are a match to TRBD1. The J segment lost 2 bases and the V segment lost 0 bases, leaving 11 bases of the junction unmatched. Germline-derived CDR1 and CDR2 are MNHNY and SVGAGI (reference sequence). The CDR3 totals 18 residues. CDR3 sequence (DNA): TGTGCCAGCAGTTACTCGAGCTTCCGGGACAGGGACACCTACGAGCAGTACTTC. This encodes CASSYSSFRDRDTYEQYF.

This chain joins TRBV5-5 and TRBJ2-3; 12 bases map to TRBD2. Germline loops: CDR1 SGHKS, CDR2 YYEKEE (reference sequence). V gave up 0 bases and J gave up 7 bases; unmatched junction bases: 3. The CDR3 has 15 residues. Here the CDR3 reads CASSLASGRGYTQYF. CDR3 coding DNA: TGTGCCAGCAGCTTGGCTAGCGGGAGGGGATATACGCAGTATTTT.

This clonotype was seen many times. The chain carries TRBV18 and TRBJ2-1; D unclear. V lost 1 base to trimming and J lost 7 bases, with 5 bases between them. There are 12 residues in the CDR3. Per germline, CDR1 KGHSH and CDR2 LQKENI. The CDR3 DNA reads TGTGCCAGCTCACCACAAGGGAATGAGCAGTTCTTC. Its translation: CASSPQGNEQFF.

V is TRBV9 and J is TRBJ2-5; 14 nucleotides align to TRBD2. The V gene's germline CDR1 is SGDLS and CDR2 YYNGEE. The J segment lost 1 base and the V segment lost 4 bases, leaving 9 bases of the junction unmatched. The CDR3 consists of 18 residues. The CDR3 loop is CASSTGLAGVGGQETQYF. DNA for the CDR3: TGTGCCAGCAGCACGGGACTAGCGGGAGTTGGGGGCCAAGAGACCCAGTACTTC.

This clonotype was seen many times. The chain links TRBV6-2 or TRBV6-3 to TRBJ2-3, with 11 bases lining up with TRBD1. Germline CDR1 MNHEY, CDR2 SVGEGT. This CDR3 is 18 amino acids long. With 2 bases clipped from V and 0 bases from J, the junction kept 7 bases outside the gene matches. CDR3 in amino acids: CASSYNMDRGHSTDTQYF. DNA of the CDR3: TGTGCCAGCAGTTACAACATGGACAGGGGGCATAGCACAGATACGCAGTATTTT.

The sample holds many counts of this clonotype. The chain employs TRBV20-1 and TRBJ1-1; possible D gene TRBD1, 5 bases. The V end was cut by 3 bases, the J end by 5 bases, with 13 bases between. CDR1 is DFQATT, CDR2 SNEGSKA, per germline (reference sequence). The CDR3 has 13 residues. The CDR3 sequence: CSARGLGRTEAFF. For the CDR3, the DNA is TGCAGTGCTAGGGGGCTAGGTCGAACTGAAGCTTTCTTT.

This clonotype was picked up many times. This chain uses TRBV20-1 with TRBJ1-1; perhaps TRBD1 as D (6 bases). Deletions cut 4 bases from V and 2 bases from J, with 14 bases between. The germline V gene has CDR1 DFQATT and CDR2 SNEGSKA (reference sequence). The CDR3 loop spans 14 amino acids. DNA for the CDR3: TGCAGTGCTAAATACCGGACAGCAAACACTGAAGCTTTCTTT. Protein sequence: CSAKYRTANTEAFF.